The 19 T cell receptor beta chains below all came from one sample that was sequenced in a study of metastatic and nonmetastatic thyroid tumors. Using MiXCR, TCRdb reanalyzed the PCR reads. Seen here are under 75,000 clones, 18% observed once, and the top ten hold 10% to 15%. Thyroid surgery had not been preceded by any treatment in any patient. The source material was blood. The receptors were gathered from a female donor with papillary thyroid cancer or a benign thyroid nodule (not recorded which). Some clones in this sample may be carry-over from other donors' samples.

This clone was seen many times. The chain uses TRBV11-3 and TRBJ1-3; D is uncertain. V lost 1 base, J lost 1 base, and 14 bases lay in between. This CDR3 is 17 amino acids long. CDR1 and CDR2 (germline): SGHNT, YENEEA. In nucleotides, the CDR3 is TGTGCCAGCAGCTTAGGAATCAGTCGGAAATCTGGAAACACCATATATTTT. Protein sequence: CASSLGISRKSGNTIYF.

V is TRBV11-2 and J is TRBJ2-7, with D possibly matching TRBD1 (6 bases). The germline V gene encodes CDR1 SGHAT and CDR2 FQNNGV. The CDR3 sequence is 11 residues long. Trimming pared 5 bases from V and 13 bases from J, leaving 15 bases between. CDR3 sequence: CASSGGSSIYF. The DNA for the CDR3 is TGTGCCAGCAGCGGGGGCAGTAGCATATACTTC. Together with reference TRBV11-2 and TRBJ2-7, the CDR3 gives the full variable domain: EAGVAQSPRYKIIEKRQSVAFWCNPISGHATLYWYQQILGQGPKLLIQFQNNGVVDDSQLPKDRFSAERLKGVDSTLKIQPAKLEDSAVYLCASSGGSSIYFGPGTRLTVT.

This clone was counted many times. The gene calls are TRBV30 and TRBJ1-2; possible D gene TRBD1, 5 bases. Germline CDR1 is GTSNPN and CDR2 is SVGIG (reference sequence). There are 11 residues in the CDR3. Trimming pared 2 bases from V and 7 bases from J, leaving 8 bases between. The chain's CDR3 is CAWSSQGGYTF. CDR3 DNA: TGTGCCTGGAGTAGTCAGGGTGGCTACACCTTC.

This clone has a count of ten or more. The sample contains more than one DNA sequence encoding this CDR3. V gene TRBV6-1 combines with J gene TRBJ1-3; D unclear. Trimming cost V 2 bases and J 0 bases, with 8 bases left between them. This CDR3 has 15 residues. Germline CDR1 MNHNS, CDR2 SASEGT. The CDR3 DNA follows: TGTGCCAGCAGTGAAAGTCCGAGCTCTGGAAACACCATATATTTT. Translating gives CASSESPSSGNTIYF.

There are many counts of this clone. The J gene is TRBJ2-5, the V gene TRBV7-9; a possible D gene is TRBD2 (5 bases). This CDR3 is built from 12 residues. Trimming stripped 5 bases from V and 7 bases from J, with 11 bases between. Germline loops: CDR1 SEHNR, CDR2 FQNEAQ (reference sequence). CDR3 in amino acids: CASSDTRGTQYF. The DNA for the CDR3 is TGTGCCAGCAGCGACACCCGGGGGACCCAGTACTTC.

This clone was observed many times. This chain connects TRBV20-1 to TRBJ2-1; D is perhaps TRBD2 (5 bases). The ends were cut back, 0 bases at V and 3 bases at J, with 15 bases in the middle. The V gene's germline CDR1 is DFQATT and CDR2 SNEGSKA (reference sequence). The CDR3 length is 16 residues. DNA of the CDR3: TGCAGTGCTAGAGAAGCAAGCGGATACCTCTACAATGAGCAGTTCTTC. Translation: CSAREASGYLYNEQFF.

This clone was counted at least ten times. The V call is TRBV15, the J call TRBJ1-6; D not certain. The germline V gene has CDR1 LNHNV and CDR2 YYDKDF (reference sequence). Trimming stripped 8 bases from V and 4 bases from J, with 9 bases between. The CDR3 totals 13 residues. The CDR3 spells CATEVDYNSPLHF. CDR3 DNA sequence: TGTGCCACCGAGGTCGATTATAATTCACCCCTCCACTTT.

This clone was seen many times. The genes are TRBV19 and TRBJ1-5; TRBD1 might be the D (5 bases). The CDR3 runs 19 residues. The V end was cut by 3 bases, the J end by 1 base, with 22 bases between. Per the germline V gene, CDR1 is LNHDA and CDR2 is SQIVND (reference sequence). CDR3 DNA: TGTGCCAGTAGTATTAGTGCGGGCAGGGTGAGAGGAAGCAATCAGCCCCAGCATTTT. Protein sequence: CASSISAGRVRGSNQPQHF.

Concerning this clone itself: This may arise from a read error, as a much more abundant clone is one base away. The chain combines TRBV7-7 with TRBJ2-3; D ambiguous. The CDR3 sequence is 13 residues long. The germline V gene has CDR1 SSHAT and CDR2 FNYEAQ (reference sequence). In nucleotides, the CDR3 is TGTGATAGCAGCTTATCGAGCACAGATACGCAGTATTTT. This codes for CDSSLSSTDTQYF. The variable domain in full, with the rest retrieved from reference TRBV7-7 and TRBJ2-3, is GAGVSQSPRYKVTKRGQDVTLRCDPISSHATLYWYQQALGQGPEFLTYFNYEAQPDKSGLPSDRFSAERPEGSISTLTIQRTEQRDSAMYRCDSSLSSTDTQYFGPGTRLTVL.

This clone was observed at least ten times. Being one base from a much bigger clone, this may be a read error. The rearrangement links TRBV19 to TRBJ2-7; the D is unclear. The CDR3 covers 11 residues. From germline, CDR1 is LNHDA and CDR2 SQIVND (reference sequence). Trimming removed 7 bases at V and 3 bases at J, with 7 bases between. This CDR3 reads CASNQDYEQYF. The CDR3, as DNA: TGTGCCAGTAATCAAGACTACGAGCAGTACTTC.

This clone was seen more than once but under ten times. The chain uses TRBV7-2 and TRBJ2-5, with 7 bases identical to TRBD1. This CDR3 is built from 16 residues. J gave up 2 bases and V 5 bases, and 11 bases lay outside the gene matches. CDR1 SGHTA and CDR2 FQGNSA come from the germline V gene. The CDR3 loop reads CASSPRDSLLQETQYF. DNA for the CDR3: TGTGCCAGCAGCCCCCGGGACAGCCTACTTCAAGAGACCCAGTACTTC.

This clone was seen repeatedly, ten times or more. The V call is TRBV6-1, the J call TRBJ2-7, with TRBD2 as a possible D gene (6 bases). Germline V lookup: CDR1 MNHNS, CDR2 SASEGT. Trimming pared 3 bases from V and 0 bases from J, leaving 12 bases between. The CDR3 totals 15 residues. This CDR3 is CASSDPGLLSYEQYF. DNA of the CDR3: TGTGCCAGCAGTGACCCGGGACTCCTCTCCTACGAGCAGTACTTC.

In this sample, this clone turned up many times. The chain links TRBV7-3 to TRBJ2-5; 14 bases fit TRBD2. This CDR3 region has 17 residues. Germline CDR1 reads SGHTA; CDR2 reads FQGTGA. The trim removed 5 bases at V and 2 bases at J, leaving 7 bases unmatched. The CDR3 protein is CASSRGTSGGVQETQYF. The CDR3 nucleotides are TGTGCCAGCAGCCGCGGGACTAGCGGGGGCGTTCAAGAGACCCAGTACTTC.

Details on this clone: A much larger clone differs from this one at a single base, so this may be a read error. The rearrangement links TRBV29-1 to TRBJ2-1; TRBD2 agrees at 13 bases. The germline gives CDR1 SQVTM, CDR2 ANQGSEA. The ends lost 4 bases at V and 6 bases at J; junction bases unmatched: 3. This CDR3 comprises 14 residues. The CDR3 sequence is CSVVGTSGINEQFF. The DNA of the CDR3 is TGCAGCGTTGTTGGGACTAGCGGGATCAATGAGCAGTTCTTC.

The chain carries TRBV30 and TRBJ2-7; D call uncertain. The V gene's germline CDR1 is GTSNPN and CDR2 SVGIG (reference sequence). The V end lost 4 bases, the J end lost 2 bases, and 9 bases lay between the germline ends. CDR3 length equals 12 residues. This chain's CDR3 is CAWTMTPYEQYF. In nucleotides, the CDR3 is TGTGCCTGGACCATGACTCCCTACGAGCAGTACTTC.

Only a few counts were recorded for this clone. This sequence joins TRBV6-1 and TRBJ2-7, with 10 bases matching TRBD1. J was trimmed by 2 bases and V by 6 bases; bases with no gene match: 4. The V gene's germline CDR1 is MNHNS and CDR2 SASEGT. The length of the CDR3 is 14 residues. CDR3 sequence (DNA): TGTGCCAGCAGCCGGGACAGGGGTGCCTACGAGCAGTACTTC. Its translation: CASSRDRGAYEQYF.

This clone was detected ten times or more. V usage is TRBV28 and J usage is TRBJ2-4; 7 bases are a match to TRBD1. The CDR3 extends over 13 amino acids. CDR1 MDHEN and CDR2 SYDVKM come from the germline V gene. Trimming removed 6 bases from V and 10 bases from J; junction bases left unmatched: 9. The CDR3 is CASRGTGTVIQYF. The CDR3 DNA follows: TGTGCCAGCAGGGGAACCGGGACAGTTATTCAGTACTTC.

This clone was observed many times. CDR3 in amino acids: CASNSGGWDQPQHF. The CDR3 region has the DNA TGTGCCAGCAACTCGGGGGGCTGGGATCAGCCCCAGCATTTT. The rearrangement joins TRBV6-1 to TRBJ1-5; D is possibly TRBD1 (6 bases). CDR3 length equals 14 residues. Between the trimmed V and J ends, which lost 7 bases and 5 bases, there was a span of 15 bases. Germline assignment: CDR1 MNHNS and CDR2 SASEGT.

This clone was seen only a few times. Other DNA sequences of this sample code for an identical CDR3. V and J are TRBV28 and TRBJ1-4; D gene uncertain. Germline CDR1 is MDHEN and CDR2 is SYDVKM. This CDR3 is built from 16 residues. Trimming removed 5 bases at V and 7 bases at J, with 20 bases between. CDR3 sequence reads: CASSAPALLHAEKLFF. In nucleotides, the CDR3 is TGTGCCAGCAGTGCCCCTGCCCTACTACATGCTGAAAAACTGTTTTTT.